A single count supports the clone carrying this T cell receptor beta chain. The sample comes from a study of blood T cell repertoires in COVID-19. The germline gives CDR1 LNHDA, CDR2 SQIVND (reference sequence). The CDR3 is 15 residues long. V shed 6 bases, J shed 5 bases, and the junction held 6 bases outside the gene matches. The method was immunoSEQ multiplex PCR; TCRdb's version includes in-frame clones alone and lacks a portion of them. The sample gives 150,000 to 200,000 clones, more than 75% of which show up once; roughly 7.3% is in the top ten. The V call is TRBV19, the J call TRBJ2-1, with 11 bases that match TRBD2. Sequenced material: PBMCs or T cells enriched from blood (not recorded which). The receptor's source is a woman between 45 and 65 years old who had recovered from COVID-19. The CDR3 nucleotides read TGTGCCAGTAGCCGGGGGACTAGCGGAAACAATGAGCAGTTCTTC. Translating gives CASSRGTSGNNEQFF.